This T cell receptor beta chain was sequenced during a study of OX40 agonist ivuxolimab in advanced cancers. Across the whole study: Patients were treated with ivuxolimab, an agonistic anti-OX40 (CD134) antibody. Those enrolled were about 80% male, with a mean age of around 55 years and ages from roughly 23 to 79.

Any history of autoimmune disease or systemic immunosuppression disqualified patients. Baseline was the first blood sampling point, followed by cycle 4 day 1 and cycle 7 day 1. Only in-frame clones appear in the TCRdb table, and some are missing; sequencing was by immunoSEQ multiplex PCR. The data hold 90,000 to 120,000 clones, with about nine tenths observed a single time. Trimming removed 6 bases at V and 3 bases at J, with 14 bases between. The V gene's germline CDR1 is MNHNY and CDR2 SVGAGI (reference sequence). The CDR3 sequence is 15 residues long. The V call is TRBV6-6, the J call TRBJ1-4; D ambiguous. The receptor comes from an adult with an advanced solid tumor such as melanoma, head and neck, liver or kidney cancer. The source material was CD4+ or CD8+ T cells sorted from blood, sampled in a trial of the OX40 agonist ivuxolimab. The CDR3 region has the DNA TGTGCCAGCAGGTCGACCGGCTCTGCTAATGAAAAACTGTTTTTT. It yields the protein CASRSTGSANEKLFF.